One sample yielded the 31 T cell receptor beta chains listed below, sequenced in a study of blood T cell repertoires in COVID-19. Sequencing was performed with immunoSEQ multiplex PCR; in TCRdb, only in-frame clones are kept and a portion is missing. This table holds roughly 130,000 clones, approximately 90% found once. The sample taken for sequencing was peripheral blood. The origin of the receptors is a man aged 35 to 55 with acute or convalescent COVID-19.

This rearrangement joins TRBV5-4 to TRBJ2-3; 7 positions agree with TRBD2. V trimming: 2 bases; J trimming: 2 bases; junction bases outside the gene matches: 11. This CDR3 spans 17 amino acids. Germline V lookup: CDR1 SGHNT, CDR2 YYREEE (reference sequence). The CDR3 sequence is CASSFPSGRGNTDTQYF. The CDR3 coding sequence is TGTGCCAGCAGCTTTCCCTCCGGGCGGGGGAACACAGATACGCAGTATTTT.

In this sample, this clone turned up once. The V and J genes are TRBV3-1 (or the pseudogene TRBV3-2) and TRBJ2-3, with D perhaps matching TRBD1 (5 bases). This CDR3 has 18 amino acids. V was clipped by 4 bases and J by 1 base, with 21 bases between them. In germline, CDR1 is LGHDT, CDR2 YNNKEL (reference sequence). The CDR3 sequence: CASSPRQGSYSGTDTQYF. The CDR3 DNA sequence: TGTGCCAGCAGCCCCCGCCAGGGCTCCTACTCTGGCACAGATACGCAGTATTTT.

This chain uses TRBV9 with TRBJ1-1, with D uncertain. The CDR3 runs 15 residues. Germline CDR1 is SGDLS and CDR2 is YYNGEE. V lost 1 base and J 1 base, leaving 11 bases between the germline ends. CDR3 bases: TGTGCCAGCAGCGTATCGGACTCTTCGAACACTGAAGCTTTCTTT. It translates to CASSVSDSSNTEAFF.

The V gene is TRBV14, the J gene TRBJ2-7, with D unresolved. The germline CDR1 and CDR2 sequences are SGHDN and FVKESK. The CDR3 covers 13 residues. V shed 1 base and J shed 0 bases, with 4 bases lying between them. This CDR3 reads CASSQGLSYEQYF. The DNA of the CDR3 is TGTGCCAGCAGCCAAGGTCTCTCCTACGAGCAGTACTTC.

The chain recombines TRBV6-5 with TRBJ1-1; D is unresolved. CDR3 length: 13 residues. Trimming removed 10 bases at V and 0 bases at J, with 12 bases between. Germline CDR1 MNHEY, CDR2 SVGAGI. This chain's CDR3 is CATLTQVNTEAFF. The DNA of the CDR3 is TGTGCCACCCTGACACAAGTGAACACTGAAGCTTTCTTT.

The rearrangement uses TRBV7-9 and TRBJ1-1; D is perhaps TRBD1 (5 bases). The V gene's germline CDR1 is SEHNR and CDR2 FQNEAQ (reference sequence). CDR3 size: 13 residues. Trimming shortened V by 3 bases and J by 4 bases, and 9 bases separated the two germline ends. This chain's CDR3 is CASSFGGATEAFF. CDR3 nucleotides: TGTGCCAGCAGCTTCGGGGGAGCCACTGAAGCTTTCTTT. Filled out from reference TRBV7-9 and TRBJ1-1, the complete variable domain reads DTGVSQNPRHKITKRGQNVTFRCDPISEHNRLYWYRQTLGQGPEFLTYFQNEAQLEKSRLLSDRFSAERPKGSFSTLEIQRTEQGDSAMYLCASSFGGATEAFFGQGTRLTVV.

This chain connects TRBV5-5 to TRBJ2-7, with D tentatively TRBD2 (6 bases). V lost 4 bases to trimming and J lost 3 bases, with 17 bases between them. CDR3 length equals 15 residues. Germline-derived CDR1 and CDR2 are SGHKS and YYEKEE (reference sequence). This chain's CDR3 is CASSQQGTRVYEQYF. DNA of the CDR3: TGTGCCAGCAGCCAACAAGGGACTCGGGTCTACGAGCAGTACTTC.

V usage is TRBV5-6 and J usage is TRBJ1-2; possible D gene TRBD1, 5 bases. V lost 0 bases and J lost 4, with 7 bases in between. The CDR3 runs to 13 residues. Germline V gene sequence: CDR1 SGHDT, CDR2 YYEEEE. The CDR3 DNA sequence: TGTGCCAGCAGCTTGGAACAGGTCTATGGCTACACCTTC. It yields the protein CASSLEQVYGYTF. Combining the CDR3 with reference TRBV5-6 and TRBJ1-2 gives the whole variable domain DAGVTQSPTHLIKTRGQQVTLRCSPKSGHDTVSWYQQALGQGPQFIFQYYEEEERQRGNFPDRFSGHQFPNYSSELNVNALLLGDSALYLCASSLEQVYGYTFGSGTRLTVV.

The chain links TRBV5-1 to TRBJ2-3, with D uncertain. Trimming removed 0 bases from V and 1 base from J, with 3 bases in between. CDR1 and CDR2 (germline): SGHRS, YFSETQ. The CDR3 has 13 amino acids. CDR3 DNA: TGCGCCAGCAGCTTGGCCGGCACAGATACGCAGTATTTT. Translation: CASSLAGTDTQYF. Full variable domain (remainder filled in from reference TRBV5-1 and TRBJ2-3): KAGVTQTPRYLIKTRGQQVTLSCSPISGHRSVSWYQQTPGQGLQFLFEYFSETQRNKGNFPGRFSGRQFSNSRSEMNVSTLELGDSALYLCASSLAGTDTQYFGPGTRLTVL.

V usage is TRBV19 and J usage is TRBJ1-1; perhaps TRBD1 as D (5 bases). V was trimmed by 3 bases and J by 0 bases, leaving 14 bases between them. Germline V gene data show CDR1 as LNHDA and CDR2 as SQIVND (reference sequence). This CDR3 is built from 16 residues. CDR3 sequence: CASSISRVPMNTEAFF. CDR3 sequence (DNA): TGTGCCAGTAGTATTTCCAGGGTTCCCATGAACACTGAAGCTTTCTTT.

The rearrangement joins TRBV11-2 to TRBJ2-1, with TRBD2 matching 8 bases. The CDR3 has 18 amino acids. After removal of 4 bases from V and 4 bases from J, the junction contained 15 bases not matched to a gene. Germline V CDR1 and CDR2: SGHAT, FQNNGV. CDR3 sequence (DNA): TGTGCCAGCAGCTCTAGATCGTCGATTGGCGGGAGGTACAATGAGCAGTTCTTC. Amino acid sequence: CASSSRSSIGGRYNEQFF.

The rearrangement joins TRBV5-6 to TRBJ2-7; TRBD2 aligns across 10 bases. V was pared by 2 bases and J by 5 bases, with 10 bases of the junction left unmatched. Germline V gives CDR1 SGHDT, CDR2 YYEEEE. The CDR3 consists of 16 residues. CDR3 in DNA: TGTGCCAGCAGCTTCAGGACTAGCGGCCGGTTCCACGAGCAGTACTTC. This codes for CASSFRTSGRFHEQYF. Variable domain in full (rest from reference TRBV5-6 and TRBJ2-7): DAGVTQSPTHLIKTRGQQVTLRCSPKSGHDTVSWYQQALGQGPQFIFQYYEEEERQRGNFPDRFSGHQFPNYSSELNVNALLLGDSALYLCASSFRTSGRFHEQYFGPGTRLTVT.

This chain links TRBV15 with TRBJ1-3; D possibly corresponds to TRBD1 (6 bases). Germline values: CDR1 LNHNV, CDR2 YYDKDF (reference sequence). This CDR3 region has 16 residues. V shed 3 bases and J shed 3 bases, with 15 bases lying between them. The CDR3 nucleotides are TGTGCCACCAGCAGGGACCCCGGACAGTATGGAAACACCATATATTTT. Amino acids: CATSRDPGQYGNTIYF.

V usage is TRBV4-2 and J usage is TRBJ1-3; D is perhaps TRBD1 (6 bases). The CDR3 is 16 residues long. Trimming shortened V by 4 bases and J by 4 bases, and 17 bases separated the two germline ends. Germline V lookup: CDR1 LGHNA, CDR2 YNFKEQ. DNA of the CDR3: TGTGCCAGCAGCCCCGTCGGGGGGGCCCCGGGAAACACCATATATTTT. Residues: CASSPVGGAPGNTIYF.

The V gene is TRBV4-1, the J gene TRBJ2-7; 11 bases line up with TRBD2. With 4 bases clipped from V and 2 bases from J, the junction kept 4 bases outside the gene matches. This CDR3 contains 15 residues. Germline assignment: CDR1 MGHRA and CDR2 YSYEKL. In DNA, the CDR3 is TGCGCCAGCAGCCTAGGGACTAGCGGAACCTACGAGCAGTACTTC. Its protein product is CASSLGTSGTYEQYF.

The chain joins TRBV27 to TRBJ2-1; D remains unclear. Germline assignment: CDR1 MNHEY and CDR2 SMNVEV (reference sequence). Trimming took off 6 bases at V and 5 bases at J, with 20 bases between the two ends. The CDR3 runs to 16 residues. CDR3 DNA sequence: TGTGCCAGCAGCCCGCGAAACACTAACCCCGACAATGAGCAGTTCTTC. It specifies CASSPRNTNPDNEQFF.

CDR3 residues: CASSRDGLDGYTF. The DNA of the CDR3 is TGTGCCAGCAGCCGGGACGGACTAGATGGCTACACCTTC. This chain connects TRBV7-8 to TRBJ1-2; tentatively, D is TRBD1 (5 bases). CDR1 SGHVS and CDR2 FQNEAQ come from the germline V gene. The CDR3 consists of 13 residues. Trimming pared 5 bases from V and 6 bases from J, leaving 13 bases between.

The CDR3 is CATSNSHEQFF. For the CDR3, the DNA is TGTGCCACCAGCAACAGCCATGAGCAGTTCTTC. The J gene is TRBJ2-1, the V gene TRBV15; D remains ambiguous. Germline assignment: CDR1 LNHNV and CDR2 YYDKDF (reference sequence). This CDR3 region has 11 residues. The V and J ends lost 4 bases and 8 bases respectively, with 6 bases between them. The variable domain in full, completed from reference TRBV15 and TRBJ2-1, reads DAMVIQNPRYQVTQFGKPVTLSCSQTLNHNVMYWYQQKSSQAPKLLFHYYDKDFNNEADTPDNFQSRRPNTSFCFLDIRSPGLGDTAMYLCATSNSHEQFFGPGTRLTVL.

The CDR3 here is CASSSAGSYEQYF. In DNA form, the CDR3 reads TGTGCCAGCAGCTCGGCGGGTTCCTACGAGCAGTACTTC. The chain combines TRBV13 with TRBJ2-7, with a weak D call TRBD2 (5 bases). Per the germline V gene, CDR1 is PRHDT and CDR2 is FYEKMQ (reference sequence). The CDR3 contains 13 residues. V dropped 4 bases and J dropped 1 base, with 8 bases sitting between them. The full variable domain, completed using reference TRBV13 and TRBJ2-7, is AAGVIQSPRHLIKEKRETATLKCYPIPRHDTVYWYQQGPGQDPQFLISFYEKMQSDKGSIPDRFSAQQFSDYHSELNMSSLELGDSALYFCASSSAGSYEQYFGPGTRLTVT.

This chain uses TRBV6-5 with TRBJ1-2; TRBD1 aligns across 7 bases. Per the germline V gene, CDR1 is MNHEY and CDR2 is SVGAGI. The CDR3 is made up of 13 amino acids. Losses at the gene ends were 7 bases for V and 3 bases for J; bases not matched to a gene: 5. CDR3: CASISTGDYGYTF. CDR3 bases: TGTGCCAGCATCTCAACAGGGGACTATGGCTACACCTTC.

J is TRBJ1-2 and V is TRBV5-6; no clear D. The CDR3 covers 16 residues. Deletions cut 0 bases from V and 7 bases from J, with 19 bases between. Per the germline V gene, CDR1 is SGHDT and CDR2 is YYEEEE. The CDR3 sequence is CASSLVHTRLLPGYTF. The DNA of the CDR3 is TGTGCCAGCAGCTTGGTACACACCCGTCTTTTACCTGGCTACACCTTC.

The genes are TRBV5-1 and TRBJ1-1; 10 bases are a match to TRBD1. The CDR3 has 19 amino acids. The germline V gene encodes CDR1 SGHRS and CDR2 YFSETQ. V lost 5 bases to trimming and J lost 3 bases; unmatched junction nucleotides: 19. The CDR3 spells CASRRSARDRGGRDTEAFF. CDR3 nucleotides: TGCGCCAGCAGACGATCAGCTCGGGACAGGGGAGGACGGGACACTGAAGCTTTCTTT.

V usage is TRBV10-3 and J usage is TRBJ1-2, with TRBD1 matching 7 bases. Per the germline V gene, CDR1 is ENHRY and CDR2 is SYGVKD. V was pared by 3 bases and J by 0 bases, with 7 bases of the junction left unmatched. CDR3 length equals 16 residues. CDR3 amino acids: CAISDGATGTNYGYTF. Here the CDR3 DNA reads TGTGCCATCAGTGACGGGGCGACAGGGACTAACTATGGCTACACCTTC.

The CDR3 nucleotides read TGTGCCAGTAGTATGACAGTCGCCGAAGCTTTCTTT. It yields the protein CASSMTVAEAFF. The V and J genes are TRBV19 and TRBJ1-1; D is perhaps TRBD1 (5 bases). The CDR3 has 12 amino acids. V was cut by 3 bases and J by 8 bases, with 10 bases left in between. Germline assignment: CDR1 LNHDA and CDR2 SQIVND (reference sequence).

This sequence joins TRBV19 and TRBJ2-3; 11 positions agree with TRBD2. The CDR3 is 16 residues long. J was trimmed by 0 bases and V by 6 bases; bases with no gene match: 5. Germline CDR1 and CDR2: LNHDA and SQIVND (reference sequence). DNA for the CDR3: TGTGCCAGTAGACGACTAGCGGGGAGGAGCACAGATACGCAGTATTTT. Translation gives CASRRLAGRSTDTQYF.

This clone was counted once. The CDR3 reads CASREETSTDTQYF. The CDR3 DNA reads TGTGCCAGTAGGGAGGAAACTAGCACAGATACGCAGTATTTT. The chain has TRBV19 and TRBJ2-3, with a weak D call TRBD2 (5 bases). Trimming stripped 6 bases from V and 0 bases from J, with 10 bases between. CDR3 length: 14 amino acids. CDR1 and CDR2 (germline): LNHDA, SQIVND (reference sequence).

The chain employs TRBV21-1 and TRBJ2-3; TRBD2, as called in the table, went unchecked against the DNA. TRBV21-1 is described as a pseudogene. The CDR3 spans 18 residues. The CDR3 region has the DNA TGTGCCAGCAGCAACAAAGCAAGCGGGGCTCCAGGAGCAGATACGCAGTATTTT. As protein: CASSNKASGAPGADTQYF.

This clone was picked up many times. The sample carries other DNA sequences with the same CDR3. This chain connects TRBV15 to TRBJ1-3; the D is unclear. The CDR3 is 15 amino acids. Germline loops: CDR1 LNHNV, CDR2 YYDKDF (reference sequence). V lost 1 base, J lost 0 bases, and 7 bases lay in between. The CDR3 nucleotides are TGTGCCACCAGCAGAGTTGGCCTCTCTGGAAACACCATATATTTT. Translated, it gives CATSRVGLSGNTIYF.

This clone was observed once. This chain uses TRBV15 with TRBJ2-7; 9 positions agree with TRBD2. J lost 6 bases, V lost 1 base, and 16 bases had no gene match. Germline V lookup: CDR1 LNHNV, CDR2 YYDKDF (reference sequence). CDR3 length: 18 amino acids. CDR3 in DNA: TGTGCCACCAGCAGAGTACGCGGGAGGGCCGGGAAAGAAAGCGAGCAGTACTTC. Amino acid sequence: CATSRVRGRAGKESEQYF.

This clone showed up just once. In nucleotides, the CDR3 is TGTGCCAGCAGCTTAGGGACGGGACAGGGGATGCAGTACTTC. It encodes CASSLGTGQGMQYF. V is TRBV11-2 and J is TRBJ2-7; 10 positions agree with TRBD1. Germline trimming cut 1 base from V and 9 bases from J; bases unmatched to any gene: 6. The CDR3 extends over 14 amino acids. The germline gives CDR1 SGHAT, CDR2 FQNNGV. Full variable domain (missing parts from reference TRBV11-2 and TRBJ2-7): EAGVAQSPRYKIIEKRQSVAFWCNPISGHATLYWYQQILGQGPKLLIQFQNNGVVDDSQLPKDRFSAERLKGVDSTLKIQPAKLEDSAVYLCASSLGTGQGMQYFGPGTRLTVT.

This sequence joins TRBV3-1 (or the pseudogene TRBV3-2) and TRBJ1-1; unclear D gene. This CDR3 is built from 12 residues. The germline V gene has CDR1 LGHDT and CDR2 YNNKEL (reference sequence). V was shortened by 4 bases and J by 3 bases, with 6 bases between the two germline ends. CDR3 sequence: CASSRLDTEAFF. The DNA of the CDR3 is TGTGCCAGCAGCCGCCTAGACACTGAAGCTTTCTTT.